The rows below give T cell receptor beta chains drawn from one sample of a study of T cells expressing NK-cell markers. TCRdb reprocessed the 5' RACE reads, with one entry per CDR3 protein and no DNA. The sample data list roughly 120,000 distinct CDR3 sequences. The sequencing input was blood T cells: a sorted CD56 or NKG2C T cell subset, CD4+ or CD8+ T cells, or bulk PBMC T cells (not recorded which). These receptor sequences come from a woman aged 18 to 75 in good health. Both conserved end residues are part of each CDR3. Fields, in order: CDR3 protein, V gene, J gene.

CASAGTSGYNEQFF	TRBV7-9	TRBJ2-1
CASSPTDGTQYF	TRBV7-9	TRBJ2-3
CASSGADTQYF	TRBV25-1	TRBJ2-3
CASSPPSPGSPTQYF	TRBV27	TRBJ2-3
CASKPPGVNTEAFF	TRBV19	TRBJ1-1
CSARSTGRGYEQYF	TRBV20-1	TRBJ2-7
CASSMQGAAYGYTF	TRBV27	TRBJ1-2
CASPGERSYEQYF	TRBV6-1	TRBJ2-7
CATQRGNTEAFF	TRBV19	TRBJ1-1
CASSEEGTATDTQYF	TRBV2	TRBJ2-3
CSAREVSSSSQINTGELFF	TRBV20-1	TRBJ2-2
CASSKTSGRQSTQYF	TRBV21-1	TRBJ2-3
CATREAEAYEQYF	TRBV27	TRBJ2-7
CASSPRLAGGPSTDTQYF	TRBV4-3	TRBJ2-3
CASSLVLSGATDTQYF	TRBV5-1	TRBJ2-3
CASSLGRGYEQYF	TRBV27	TRBJ2-7
CASSPWPQETQYF	TRBV12-3/TRBV12-4	TRBJ2-5
CASSLGGRQGKGYNEQFF	TRBV11-1	TRBJ2-1
CSAPTGTGGYEQYF	TRBV20-1	TRBJ2-7
CASSPDRIFSYEQYF	TRBV27	TRBJ2-7
CASSFYSGSSYEQYF	TRBV5-4	TRBJ2-7
CASSPTGGGYGYTF	TRBV12-3/TRBV12-4	TRBJ1-2
CASSADLDGGYGYTF	TRBV11-2	TRBJ1-2
CASSGQDPSYNEQFF	TRBV28	TRBJ2-1
CASSGQGGYTF	TRBV12-3/TRBV12-4	TRBJ1-2
CASSVDGPGELFF	TRBV9	TRBJ2-2
CSASPGQGDGELFF	TRBV20-1	TRBJ2-2
CASSIPAGVSVNEQFF	TRBV19	TRBJ2-1
CASSLEGGGLYEQYF	TRBV12-3/TRBV12-4	TRBJ2-7
CASSLSGSGAHNEQFF	TRBV7-6	TRBJ2-1
CASSQGGTSGAYEQYF	TRBV4-3	TRBJ2-7
CASSLDAGLAGADTQYF	TRBV7-3	TRBJ2-3
CASSLELAAYNEQFF	TRBV5-1	TRBJ2-1
CASSPTSVPDTQYF	TRBV7-7	TRBJ2-3
CAWSAGTGGSAFF	TRBV30	TRBJ1-1
CASSQGTGVYHEQFF	TRBV4-3	TRBJ2-1
CSAPDRAGGTDTQYF	TRBV20-1	TRBJ2-3